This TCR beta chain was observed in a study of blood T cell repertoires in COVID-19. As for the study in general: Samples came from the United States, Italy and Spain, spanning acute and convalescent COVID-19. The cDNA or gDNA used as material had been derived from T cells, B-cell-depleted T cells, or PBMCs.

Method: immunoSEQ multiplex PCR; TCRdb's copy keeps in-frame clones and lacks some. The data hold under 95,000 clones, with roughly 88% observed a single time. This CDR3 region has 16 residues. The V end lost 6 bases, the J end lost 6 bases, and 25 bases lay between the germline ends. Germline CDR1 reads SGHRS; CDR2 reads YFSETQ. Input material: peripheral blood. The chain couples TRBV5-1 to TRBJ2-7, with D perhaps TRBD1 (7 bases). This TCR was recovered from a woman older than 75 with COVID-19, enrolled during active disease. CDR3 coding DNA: TGCGCCAGCACCCCAGGGGGGCGCGCAACACACCTCGAGCAGTACTTC. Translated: CASTPGGRATHLEQYF.